The clone carrying this T cell receptor (beta chain) is a singleton in its sample. These data are taken from a study of blood T cell repertoires in COVID-19. For recovered donors of Cohort 3, there were two negative PCRs, clearance, or symptom resolution. Measured with immunoSEQ multiplex PCR; TCRdb has only the in-frame clones, and not every one. This table holds some 150,000 clones, more than 80% found once. CDR1 SGDLS and CDR2 YYNGEE come from the germline V gene. The CDR3 is 14 residues long. V dropped 0 bases and J dropped 3 bases, with 9 bases sitting between them. The chain links TRBV9 to TRBJ2-5; D possibly corresponds to TRBD2 (6 bases). Source material: PBMCs or T cells enriched from blood (not recorded which). The sequence derives from a man aged 45-65 years who had recovered from COVID-19. Here the CDR3 reads CASSVGGGKETQYF. CDR3 nucleotides: TGTGCCAGCAGCGTAGGCGGCGGGAAAGAGACCCAGTACTTC.